This T cell receptor (beta chain) is from a study of control samples from healthy donors and cancer patients. A single count supports this clone. Germline lookup yields CDR1 PRHDT and CDR2 FYEKMQ (reference sequence). The CDR3 extends over 11 amino acids. Between the trimmed V and J ends, which lost 1 base and 5 bases, there was a span of 0 bases. The assay was immunoSEQ multiplex PCR, and TCRdb's table has in-frame clones only and misses some. The sample lists roughly 90,000 clones; about 92% were seen once. The chain carries TRBV13 and TRBJ2-1; D ambiguous. The source is a woman in her twenties or thirties in good health. Input material: blood. CDR3 protein: CASSLDNEQFF. CDR3 in DNA: TGTGCCAGCAGCTTAGACAATGAGCAGTTCTTC.